A single sample gave rise to the 8 T cell receptor beta chains below, sequenced in a study of lymphopenia after photon versus proton radiotherapy. Clones were sequenced by immunoSEQ multiplex PCR, and TCRdb holds only the in-frame ones, with some missing. This table has roughly 3,000 clones, approximately 94% appearing once. The sample was peripheral blood, taken from a patient treated with photon-based radiotherapy. The source of these receptors is a woman aged 70-85 years with pancreatic cancer.

The V gene is TRBV28, the J gene TRBJ1-2; TRBD1 aligns across 7 bases. Germline V CDR1 and CDR2: MDHEN, SYDVKM. This CDR3 is built from 14 residues. V was clipped by 2 bases and J by 3 bases; unmatched bases: 3. The CDR3 region is CASSLGGGYYGYTF. CDR3 in DNA: TGTGCCAGCAGTTTAGGAGGGGGCTACTATGGCTACACCTTC.

This clone was found a few times. The V call is TRBV7-2, the J call TRBJ1-2; unclear D gene. The V end lost 3 bases, the J end lost 3 bases, and 5 bases lay between the germline ends. There are 12 residues in the CDR3. CDR1 is SGHTA and CDR2 is FQGNSA in the germline V gene. The CDR3 region is CASSFLDYGYTF. In DNA form, the CDR3 reads TGTGCCAGCAGCTTCTTGGACTATGGCTACACCTTC.

This chain uses TRBV5-1 with TRBJ2-3; D remains unclear. This CDR3 region has 13 residues. Germline V gene data show CDR1 as SGHRS and CDR2 as YFSETQ. Trimming left V 0 bases short and J 4 bases short, with 6 bases between. The CDR3 sequence is CASSLDGSDTQYF. CDR3 nucleotide sequence: TGCGCCAGCAGCTTGGACGGCTCAGATACGCAGTATTTT. Looking up the rest from reference TRBV5-1 and TRBJ2-3 gives the full variable domain: KAGVTQTPRYLIKTRGQQVTLSCSPISGHRSVSWYQQTPGQGLQFLFEYFSETQRNKGNFPGRFSGRQFSNSRSEMNVSTLELGDSALYLCASSLDGSDTQYFGPGTRLTVL.

This chain connects TRBV28 to TRBJ2-7; 9 bases are a match to TRBD1. The CDR3 is 16 amino acids. Looked up from germline, CDR1 is MDHEN and CDR2 is SYDVKM. With V trimmed by 6 bases and J by 4 bases, 13 bases remained unmatched. The CDR3 DNA reads as TGTGCCAGCAGCCTTACCTCGGGACAGGGCTTATACGAGCAGTACTTC. This codes for CASSLTSGQGLYEQYF.

This chain links TRBV6-6 with TRBJ2-7; 9 bases fit TRBD1. The V segment lost 4 bases and the J segment 2 bases; nucleotides outside the gene matches: 6. Germline V lookup: CDR1 MNHNY, CDR2 SVGAGI (reference sequence). This CDR3 comprises 15 residues. The CDR3 DNA follows: TGTGCCAGCAGTTCCCAAGGGACAGGGACCTACGAGCAGTACTTC. This gives the protein CASSSQGTGTYEQYF.

The rearrangement links TRBV7-2 to TRBJ2-6; no firm D call. The V end lost 7 bases, the J end lost 1 base, and 8 bases lay between the germline ends. The length of the CDR3 is 14 residues. Germline V gene data show CDR1 as SGHTA and CDR2 as FQGNSA. CDR3 bases: TGTGCCAGCACTAAGGGTTCTGGGGCCAACGTCCTGACTTTC. As protein: CASTKGSGANVLTF.

The chain employs TRBV4-2 and TRBJ2-3, with 7 bases that match TRBD2. CDR1 and CDR2 (germline): LGHNA, YNFKEQ. Germline trimming cut 0 bases from V and 2 bases from J; bases unmatched to any gene: 5. This CDR3 is built from 16 residues. The CDR3 region is CASSQEASGNTDTQYF. The CDR3 nucleotides read TGTGCCAGCAGCCAAGAGGCTAGCGGAAACACAGATACGCAGTATTTT.

This rearrangement joins TRBV27 to TRBJ1-6, with no clear D. V lost 7 bases and J 0 bases, leaving 4 bases between the germline ends. The V gene's germline CDR1 is MNHEY and CDR2 SMNVEV (reference sequence). The CDR3 runs to 13 residues. Written as DNA, the CDR3 is TGTGCCAGCAAGAGCTCCTATAATTCACCCCTCCACTTT. Amino acids: CASKSSYNSPLHF.